Listed below are T cell receptor beta chains from one sample, sequenced in a study of shared clonotypes between healthy human individuals. The table came from immunoSEQ multiplex PCR; TCRdb's copy has only in-frame clones and leaves some out. The sample lists 2 million to 2.5 million clones, almost 96% occurring once. The sample taken for sequencing was naive CD4+ T cells sorted from blood. These receptors originate from a man aged 18 to 35 in good health. CDR3s include the opening cysteine and the closing phenylalanine or tryptophan. Fields, in order: D gene, V gene, J gene, clone size, CDR3 DNA, CDR3 protein. D genes are given only for firm matches. Some rows have no size entry. The others give once, few or many, or a class for an expanded clone.

TRBD1,TRBV6-5,TRBJ2-1,.,TGTGCCAGCAGTTTTGAACAGGGGGCTTTTGAGCAGTTCTTC,CASSFEQGAFEQFF
.,TRBV5-4,TRBJ2-7,.,TGTGCCAGCAGCCGACAGGTTAACTACGAGCAGTACTTC,CASSRQVNYEQYF
TRBD1,TRBV19,TRBJ1-4,.,TGTGCCAGTAGTATACGAGGGACAGGGGACATGAGAAAACTGTTTTTT,CASSIRGTGDMRKLFF
.,TRBV29-1,TRBJ2-5,.,TGCAGCGTTGAAGGGGGAGGCGGCCAAGAGACCCAGTACTTC,CSVEGGGGQETQYF
.,TRBV18,TRBJ2-3,once,TGTGCCAGCTCATCGTACACAGATACGCAGTATTTT,CASSSYTDTQYF
.,TRBV11-2,TRBJ2-1,once,TGTGCCAGCAGCGCTGAAGGTCGTTGGGCCAGTGAGCAGTTCTTC,CASSAEGRWASEQFF
.,TRBV10-1,TRBJ1-1,.,TGCGCCAGCAGTGAAGTCCGCGAAAGGAGGAACACTGAAGCTTTCTTT,CASSEVRERRNTEAFF
.,TRBV27,TRBJ1-1,.,TGTGCCAGCAGTTTGGGGCGCGATACTGAAGCTTTCTTT,CASSLGRDTEAFF
TRBD1,TRBV2,TRBJ2-2,.,TGTGCCAGCAGTACTACAGGGGGGATGAACACCGGGGAGCTGTTTTTT,CASSTTGGMNTGELFF
.,TRBV10-3,TRBJ2-2,.,TGTGCCATCAGCGATGGGCCCAGTCGGACCGGGGAGCTGTTTTTT,CAISDGPSRTGELFF
TRBD2,TRBV10-3,TRBJ2-2,.,TGTGCCATCAGGTTAACTAGCGGGAGTTACACCGGGGAGCTGTTTTTT,CAIRLTSGSYTGELFF
TRBD2,TRBV7-3,TRBJ2-3,once,TGTGCCAGCAGCACAGGACTAGCGGGAGGTACGCAGTATTTT,CASSTGLAGGTQYF
.,TRBV6-5,TRBJ2-7,once,TGTGCCAGCAGTTACTCAGGAATCAGGGTTGGGTACGAGCAGTACTTC,CASSYSGIRVGYEQYF
TRBD1,TRBV28,TRBJ1-1,.,TGTGCCAGCCTCTCAGGGGGCAAAGGCACTGAAGCTTTCTTT,CASLSGGKGTEAFF
.,TRBV10-1,TRBJ2-7,.,TGCGCCAGCAGTGACAGGGCGGAATCCTACGAGCAGTACTTC,CASSDRAESYEQYF
.,TRBV11-2,TRBJ2-7,once,TGTGCCAGCAGCTTCGGCCGCTGGGAGCAGTACTTC,CASSFGRWEQYF